The rows below give T cell receptor beta chains drawn from one sample of a study of spatial heterogeneity in lung cancer. Via MiXCR, TCRdb re-called the 5' RACE reads, giving one row per CDR3 protein. The sample shows over 8,500 distinct CDR3 sequences, around 15% of them seen only once. This material consisted of lung tumor tissue, taken at surgery. The source is a male donor with early-stage non-small cell lung cancer. The CDR3 runs from the conserved cysteine through the conserved F or W. The D gene is left open where the match is weak. Where a row states a size, it is once, few, many or the class of an expanded clone; other rows omit it.

clone_size j_call v_call d_call cdr3_nt cdr3_aa
many TRBJ2-3 TRBV6-2/TRBV6-3 TRBD2 TGTGCCAGCAGTTACGCGCCTAGCGGGAGCAGCACAGATACGCAGTATTTT CASSYAPSGSSTDTQYF
many TRBJ2-2 TRBV6-4 - TGTGCCAGCGCAGCTAGTCCTGGCACCGGGGAGCTGTTTTTT CASAASPGTGELFF
many TRBJ1-1 TRBV29-1 - TGCAGCGTTCTTACAGGGTCTGGACGTGTGAACACTGAAGCTTTCTTT CSVLTGSGRVNTEAFF
many TRBJ2-5 TRBV6-7 - TGTGCCAGCAGTTACAGGGGGGAGCAGTACTTC CASSYRGEQYF
- TRBJ2-3 TRBV3-1 - TGTGCCAGCAGCCAAGATCCAGGAGTAAGGGATACGCAGTATTTT CASSQDPGVRDTQYF
many TRBJ1-6 TRBV3-1 - TGTGCCAGCAGCCGGACAGACTGGGGTTCACCCCTCCACTTT CASSRTDWGSPLHF
many TRBJ1-2 TRBV28 - TGTGCCAGCAGTTTAAGCTATGGCTACACCTTC CASSLSYGYTF
many TRBJ2-7 TRBV11-3 - TGTGCCAGCACCGTACAGGGAAGTCTTTACGAGCAGTACTTC CASTVQGSLYEQYF
many TRBJ1-1 TRBV5-1 TRBD1 TGCGCCAGCAGCTTGGGACAGGGGAGGGCGTACACTGAAGCTTTCTTT CASSLGQGRAYTEAFF
- TRBJ2-5 TRBV11-2 - TGTGCCAGCAGCTTCGGAACCCGAGAGACCCAGTACTTC CASSFGTRETQYF